This T cell receptor beta chain was captured by sequencing in a study of blood T cell repertoires in COVID-19. About the research overall: Material from acute and convalescent COVID-19 was sourced from the United States, Italy and Spain. From T cells, B-cell-depleted T cells, or PBMCs came the material, which was cDNA or gDNA.

As processed by the authors: Using reference gene primer amplification, nucleated cell counts were estimated. Data came from immunoSEQ multiplex PCR; TCRdb stores just in-frame clones and leaves some out. V, J and clone size are taken as reported in that table, and D and trimming were inferred from the DNA itself. The data contain 250,000 or so clones, about 86% of them singletons. This CDR3 has 14 amino acids. The germline V gene encodes CDR1 PRHDT and CDR2 FYEKMQ (reference sequence). V gave up 10 bases and J gave up 5 bases; unmatched junction bases: 14. Sequenced sample: peripheral blood. This receptor was identified in a man aged 30-40 years with active or convalescent COVID-19. The chain combines TRBV13 with TRBJ2-7, with 7 bases fitting TRBD1. CDR3 nucleotides: TGTGCCACCATCGACAGGGAGAGTTTCCACGAGCAGTACTTC. This encodes CATIDRESFHEQYF.